Each of the 16 T cell receptor beta chains below was sequenced from the same sample in a study of T cell responses to AZD1222 COVID-19 vaccine. Generated by immunoSEQ multiplex PCR, the TCRdb table keeps only in-frame clones and is missing some. The sample lists around 140,000 clones, about 94% occurring once. The material was peripheral blood, obtained on day 0 of AZD1222 vaccination. Every receptor here comes from an adult in good health.

The chain recombines TRBV6-2 or TRBV6-3 with TRBJ2-3; 12 nucleotides match TRBD2. In germline, CDR1 is MNHEY, CDR2 SVGEGT. V shed 5 bases and J 3 bases; nucleotides not matched to a gene: 3. The CDR3 consists of 15 residues. The CDR3 loop reads CASSRLAGVTDTQYF. The CDR3 region has the DNA TGTGCCAGCAGTAGACTAGCGGGGGTAACAGATACGCAGTATTTT.

The chain uses TRBV6-4 and TRBJ2-1, with TRBD1 identical over 7 bases. This CDR3 has 15 amino acids. Germline V CDR1 and CDR2: MRHNA, SNTAGT. The V and J ends lost 2 bases and 2 bases, in that order; junction bases with no gene match: 3. As DNA, the CDR3 is TGTGCCAGCAGTGACGGGACAGACGCCTACAATGAGCAGTTCTTC. Amino acid sequence: CASSDGTDAYNEQFF.

J is TRBJ2-1 and V is TRBV28; no clear D. V lost 6 bases and J 3 bases, leaving 15 bases between the germline ends. The CDR3 is made up of 15 amino acids. CDR1 is MDHEN, CDR2 SYDVKM, per germline. CDR3 loop: CASSPYRSVYNEQFF. The CDR3 nucleotides read TGTGCCAGCAGCCCTTATCGGAGCGTCTACAATGAGCAGTTCTTC.

The chain couples TRBV7-9 to TRBJ1-4, with D possibly being TRBD1 (5 bases). The CDR3 loop spans 14 amino acids. Germline CDR1 SEHNR, CDR2 FQNEAQ (reference sequence). The V and J ends lost 5 bases and 6 bases respectively, with 13 bases between them. The CDR3 bases are TGTGCCAGCAGCCTCGGGGCTGGGGATGAAAAACTGTTTTTT. Residues: CASSLGAGDEKLFF.

The rearrangement links TRBV3-1 (or the pseudogene TRBV3-2) to TRBJ2-5, with TRBD2 matching 7 bases. V lost 4 bases, J lost 2 bases, and 4 bases stayed unmatched. The CDR3 runs 14 residues. Germline V gene lookup returns CDR1 LGHDT and CDR2 YNNKEL (reference sequence). The CDR3 sequence is CASSPPGLQETQYF. CDR3 DNA sequence: TGTGCCAGCAGCCCCCCGGGACTACAAGAGACCCAGTACTTC.

CDR3 protein: CASSQEPGGLLNTQYF. CDR3 nucleotides: TGCGCCAGCAGCCAAGAGCCGGGAGGGCTCTTGAATACGCAGTATTTT. The J gene is TRBJ2-3, the V gene TRBV4-3, with TRBD2 matching 8 bases. This CDR3 contains 16 residues. V lost 0 bases and J lost 7; bases outside the gene matches: 9. Germline V gives CDR1 LGHNA, CDR2 YSLEER.

V usage is TRBV27 and J usage is TRBJ1-2; unclear D gene. Trimming removed 8 bases at V and 4 bases at J, with 8 bases between. The length of the CDR3 is 11 residues. Germline lookup yields CDR1 MNHEY and CDR2 SMNVEV (reference sequence). The CDR3 DNA reads as TGTGCCAGCTGGGCGGGCTATGGCTACACCTTC. It is translated as CASWAGYGYTF.

V is TRBV20-1 and J is TRBJ2-7, with D perhaps matching TRBD2 (5 bases). V lost 3 bases, J lost 2 bases, and 5 bases lay in between. The germline gives CDR1 DFQATT, CDR2 SNEGSKA (reference sequence). CDR3 length: 11 residues. CDR3 in DNA: TGCAGTGCTAGCGGGACCTACGAGCAGTACTTC. Protein product: CSASGTYEQYF.

The genes are TRBV28 and TRBJ1-2, with 7 positions matching TRBD1. CDR3 size: 13 residues. Germline loops: CDR1 MDHEN, CDR2 SYDVKM. With 6 bases clipped from V and 4 bases from J, the junction kept 5 bases outside the gene matches. CDR3 residues: CASRKQGPYGYTF. The CDR3 DNA is TGTGCCAGCAGGAAACAGGGGCCCTATGGCTACACCTTC.

This chain connects TRBV7-9 to TRBJ2-7; 9 positions match TRBD2. CDR1 and CDR2 from the germline V gene are SEHNR and FQNEAQ (reference sequence). The CDR3 runs 15 residues. V shed 1 base, J shed 5 bases, and the junction held 6 bases outside the gene matches. CDR3 amino acids: CASSLVISGSDEQYF. CDR3 DNA: TGTGCCAGCAGCTTAGTGATTAGCGGGAGTGACGAGCAGTACTTC.

The CDR3 loop is CASSLIVRETQYF. CDR3 nucleotide sequence: TGTGCCAGCAGCTTAATAGTCAGAGAGACCCAGTACTTC. The chain recombines TRBV7-3 with TRBJ2-5; D remains ambiguous. The CDR3 covers 13 residues. The V gene lost 1 base and the J gene lost 4 bases, with 7 bases spanning the gap. CDR1 SGHTA and CDR2 FQGTGA come from the germline V gene. The full variable domain, in which reference TRBV7-3 and TRBJ2-5 provide the parts outside the CDR3, is GAGVSQTPSNKVTEKGKYVELRCDPISGHTALYWYRQSLGQGPEFLIYFQGTGAADDSGLPNDRFFAVRPEGSVSTLKIQRTERGDSAVYLCASSLIVRETQYFGPGTRLLVL.

The chain joins TRBV9 to TRBJ1-5; D not certain. Germline V lookup: CDR1 SGDLS, CDR2 YYNGEE. Trimming cost V 0 bases and J 7 bases, with 14 bases left between them. This CDR3 region has 15 residues. CDR3 sequence (DNA): TGTGCCAGCAGCGTAGATTTCGGGGTGGGGCAGCCCCAGCATTTT. Amino acids: CASSVDFGVGQPQHF. Complete variable domain (other parts from reference TRBV9 and TRBJ1-5): DSGVTQTPKHLITATGQRVTLRCSPRSGDLSVYWYQQSLDQGLQFLIQYYNGEERAKGNILERFSAQQFPDLHSELNLSSLELGDSALYFCASSVDFGVGQPQHFGDGTRLSIL.

This clone came up once. The chain joins TRBV4-1 to TRBJ2-5; D gene unclear. V was pared by 4 bases and J by 0 bases, with 9 bases between. This CDR3 contains 14 residues. From germline, CDR1 is MGHRA and CDR2 YSYEKL. The CDR3 loop is CASSPDRYQETQYF. The DNA of the CDR3 is TGCGCCAGCAGCCCTGACCGGTACCAAGAGACCCAGTACTTC.

The chain links TRBV7-2 to TRBJ1-3, with D unresolved. The CDR3 loop spans 15 amino acids. V was pared by 1 base and J by 3 bases, with 10 bases between. From germline, CDR1 is SGHTA and CDR2 FQGNSA. CDR3 DNA: TGTGCCAGCAGCTTAGTCGTTACAGATGGAAACACCATATATTTT. Translated, it gives CASSLVVTDGNTIYF.

The gene calls are TRBV18 and TRBJ2-7, with unresolved D. The CDR3 length is 12 residues. Germline-derived CDR1 and CDR2 are KGHSH and LQKENI. Trimming removed 5 bases from V and 3 bases from J, with 8 bases in between. The CDR3 sequence: CASSDGGYEQYF. CDR3 coding DNA: TGTGCCAGCTCAGACGGTGGCTACGAGCAGTACTTC.

In this sample, this clone turned up a few times. J is TRBJ2-7 and V is TRBV4-1; no clear D. V was trimmed by 4 bases and J by 4 bases, leaving 11 bases between them. The length of the CDR3 is 13 residues. The germline CDR1 and CDR2 sequences are MGHRA and YSYEKL. CDR3 sequence reads: CASSLQDQYEQYF. The CDR3 nucleotides are TGCGCCAGCAGCCTCCAGGACCAATACGAGCAGTACTTC.